This passage covers 24 T cell receptor beta chains from one sample sequenced in a study of beta chain features in type 1 diabetes. Overall study findings and caveats: Among patients with Type 1 diabetes, TCRB CDR3s were moderately but significantly shorter in every one of the four CD4+ subsets.

Sequenced material consisted of expressed TCRB transcripts (all of the isolated RNA was reverse transcribed). Method: immunoSEQ multiplex PCR; TCRdb's copy keeps in-frame clones and lacks some. This table has about 700,000 clones, 10% to 15% appearing once. Their recognized antigens are unknown. The specimen was naive CD4+ T cells from blood. Every receptor here comes from a man between 18 and 29 years old with type 1 diabetes.

The J gene is TRBJ1-5, the V gene TRBV18, with D uncertain. V gave up 1 base and J gave up 3 bases, with 7 bases separating them. Looked up from germline, CDR1 is KGHSH and CDR2 is LQKENI. The CDR3 is 14 residues long. DNA for the CDR3: TGTGCCAGCTCACCACGGGTCATCAATCAGCCCCAGCATTTT. As protein: CASSPRVINQPQHF.

This clone was seen more than once but under ten times. The chain combines TRBV10-3 with TRBJ1-2; TRBD1 matches 9 bases. V lost 6 bases to trimming and J lost 3 bases; unmatched junction nucleotides: 5. Germline V lookup: CDR1 ENHRY, CDR2 SYGVKD. This CDR3 is 14 amino acids long. The CDR3 loop is CAIRPGQGDYGYTF. The CDR3 DNA follows: TGTGCCATCAGACCGGGACAGGGAGACTATGGCTACACCTTC.

In this sample, this clone turned up a few times. The chain combines TRBV12-5 with TRBJ1-1; 8 bases are a match to TRBD1. J was trimmed by 1 base and V by 1 base; bases with no gene match: 5. CDR1 LGHNT and CDR2 FRNRAP come from the germline V gene. The CDR3 is 16 residues long. The CDR3 nucleotides read TGTGCTAGTGGTTTGGACAGGGGACAGGCGAACACTGAAGCTTTCTTT. This translates into CASGLDRGQANTEAFF.

The V call is TRBV6-5, the J call TRBJ1-2; 10 positions agree with TRBD1. The CDR3 has 14 residues. Germline CDR1 MNHEY, CDR2 SVGAGI. The junction had 9 bases not matched to a gene; V was cut back by 7 bases and J by 7 bases. The CDR3 DNA follows: TGTGCCAGCAATCCTCGGACAGGGGGTTTTGGCTACACCTTC. The encoded protein is CASNPRTGGFGYTF.

The CDR3 is CASSLGGLPRYSNQPQHF. CDR3 bases: TGTGCCAGCAGTTTAGGGGGACTGCCCCGATATAGCAATCAGCCCCAGCATTTT. V is TRBV28 and J is TRBJ1-5; tentatively, D is TRBD1 (5 bases). Looked up from germline, CDR1 is MDHEN and CDR2 is SYDVKM. V was cut by 2 bases and J by 0 bases, with 17 bases left in between. CDR3 length: 18 residues.

The J gene is TRBJ1-1, the V gene TRBV30; D gene unclear. There are 14 residues in the CDR3. Trimming removed 4 bases from V and 1 base from J, with 13 bases in between. The V gene's germline CDR1 is GTSNPN and CDR2 SVGIG (reference sequence). CDR3 protein: CAWKPIRWNTEAFF. The CDR3 DNA follows: TGTGCCTGGAAACCTATTCGATGGAACACTGAAGCTTTCTTT.

The CDR3 region is CAVRPDGVTGELFF. The DNA of the CDR3 is TGTGCCGTCCGGCCCGACGGAGTCACCGGGGAGCTGTTTTTT. V is TRBV10-3 and J is TRBJ2-2; D remains ambiguous. V dropped 11 bases and J dropped 4 bases, with 17 bases sitting between them. Germline V gene data show CDR1 as ENHRY and CDR2 as SYGVKD. This CDR3 has 14 residues.

This clone turned up a few times. V gene TRBV25-1 combines with J gene TRBJ2-2; 10 bases line up with TRBD1. Germline V gene lookup returns CDR1 MGHDK and CDR2 SYGVNS. The J segment lost 6 bases and the V segment lost 6 bases, leaving 4 bases of the junction unmatched. The CDR3 totals 14 residues. The CDR3 DNA reads as TGTGCCAGCAGGGGACAGGGGTCCCCCGGGGAGCTGTTTTTT. Translating it yields CASRGQGSPGELFF.

This clone was picked up a small number of times. The V and J genes are TRBV30 and TRBJ1-1, with D perhaps matching TRBD1 (6 bases). Germline V gene data show CDR1 as GTSNPN and CDR2 as SVGIG (reference sequence). Trimming left V 5 bases short and J 8 bases short, with 12 bases between. The CDR3 runs to 11 residues. CDR3 amino acids: CAWSRTAEAFF. As DNA, the CDR3 is TGTGCCTGGTCCCGGACAGCCGAAGCTTTCTTT.

This CDR3 reads CASSYSSPGSGTQYF. Here the CDR3 DNA reads TGTGCCAGCAGTTACTCGTCCCCGGGCTCGGGGACCCAGTACTTC. The chain joins TRBV6-5 to TRBJ2-5; D unresolved. Trimming took off 0 bases at V and 7 bases at J, with 15 bases between the two ends. Germline-derived CDR1 and CDR2 are MNHEY and SVGAGI. The length of the CDR3 is 15 residues.

This chain joins TRBV6-5 and TRBJ2-4, with no clear D. The CDR3 consists of 15 residues. V lost 0 bases, J lost 2 bases, and 8 bases lay in between. Germline values: CDR1 MNHEY, CDR2 SVGAGI. As DNA, the CDR3 is TGTGCCAGCAGTTACTCGAGTCACCCCAAAAACATTCAGTACTTC. This translates into CASSYSSHPKNIQYF.

This clone occurred a few times. This chain uses TRBV10-3 with TRBJ1-4; TRBD1 might be the D (5 bases). The CDR3 loop spans 15 amino acids. CDR1 is ENHRY and CDR2 is SYGVKD in the germline V gene. V gave up 3 bases and J gave up 2 bases, with 10 bases separating them. The CDR3 bases are TGTGCCATCAGTGATGGGACGGGTACTAATGAAAAACTGTTTTTT. This translates into CAISDGTGTNEKLFF.

The rearrangement joins TRBV10-3 to TRBJ2-7; a possible D gene is TRBD2 (6 bases). CDR3 length: 11 amino acids. Germline values: CDR1 ENHRY, CDR2 SYGVKD. V was cut by 10 bases and J by 2 bases, with 9 bases left in between. The CDR3, as DNA: TGTGCCACGTCGGGGGCCTACGAGCAGTACTTC. The encoded protein is CATSGAYEQYF.

The CDR3 sequence: CASSPSVGPSYEQYF. CDR3 DNA sequence: TGTGCCAGCAGCCCCTCCGTGGGTCCCTCCTACGAGCAGTACTTC. The V and J genes are TRBV5-4 and TRBJ2-7; D is unresolved. Germline CDR1 and CDR2: SGHNT and YYREEE (reference sequence). Trimming pared 4 bases from V and 0 bases from J, leaving 14 bases between. CDR3 length: 15 amino acids.

This clone came up a few times. The chain recombines TRBV18 with TRBJ2-2; 11 bases match TRBD1. The CDR3 totals 15 residues. Germline CDR1 KGHSH, CDR2 LQKENI. V lost 6 bases to trimming and J lost 9 bases; unmatched junction nucleotides: 9. Written as DNA, the CDR3 is TGTGCCAGCTCCCCGGGACAGGGGGTTGACCGGGAGCTGTTTTTT. Amino acids: CASSPGQGVDRELFF.

V gene TRBV18 combines with J gene TRBJ2-7; 8 bases are a match to TRBD1. The V and J ends lost 4 bases and 2 bases, in that order; junction bases with no gene match: 4. Germline assignment: CDR1 KGHSH and CDR2 LQKENI. The CDR3 extends over 14 amino acids. The CDR3 region is CASSQQGGPYEQYF. DNA for the CDR3: TGTGCCAGCTCACAACAGGGGGGACCCTACGAGCAGTACTTC. Full variable domain (missing parts from reference TRBV18 and TRBJ2-7): NAGVMQNPRHLVRRRGQEARLRCSPMKGHSHVYWYRQLPEEGLKFMVYLQKENIIDESGMPKERFSAEFPKEGPSILRIQQVVRGDSAAYFCASSQQGGPYEQYFGPGTRLTVT.

This chain joins TRBV6-5 and TRBJ2-1; D is possibly TRBD1 or TRBD2 (5 bases each). Germline V gene sequence: CDR1 MNHEY, CDR2 SVGAGI. The CDR3 is 12 residues long. V was cut by 6 bases and J by 11 bases, with 14 bases left in between. For the CDR3, the DNA is TGTGCCAGCAGCAGCCAGATGGGACAGCAGTTCTTC. Its protein is CASSSQMGQQFF.

This clone was detected only a few times. The chain joins TRBV19 to TRBJ2-7; TRBD1 is a possible D gene (5 bases). The V end was cut by 3 bases, the J end by 3 bases, with 9 bases between. In germline, CDR1 is LNHDA, CDR2 SQIVND (reference sequence). CDR3 length: 13 residues. The CDR3 here is CASSMVGLYEQYF. Written as DNA, the CDR3 is TGTGCCAGTAGTATGGTGGGGCTCTACGAGCAGTACTTC.

V is TRBV10-3 and J is TRBJ1-3; the D is unclear. The CDR3 is made up of 13 amino acids. Germline CDR1 ENHRY, CDR2 SYGVKD. Trimming cost V 4 bases and J 0 bases, with 4 bases left between them. The CDR3 nucleotides read TGTGCCATCAGTGTGGACTCTGGAAACACCATATATTTT. This codes for CAISVDSGNTIYF.

V is TRBV11-3 and J is TRBJ2-2; D gene ambiguous. CDR1 and CDR2 (germline): SGHNT, YENEEA. The CDR3 is 16 residues long. Deletions cut 0 bases from V and 1 base from J, with 9 bases between. The CDR3 region is CASSLEQPWNTGELFF. CDR3 bases: TGTGCCAGCAGCTTAGAACAGCCCTGGAACACCGGGGAGCTGTTTTTT.

This clone was counted once. The rearrangement uses TRBV11-3 and TRBJ2-3; D remains ambiguous. The germline CDR1 and CDR2 sequences are SGHNT and YENEEA. CDR3 size: 14 residues. The V end lost 0 bases, the J end lost 2 bases, and 6 bases lay between the germline ends. This CDR3 reads CASSLDRYTDTQYF. CDR3 bases: TGTGCCAGCAGCTTAGACCGGTACACAGATACGCAGTATTTT. Combining the CDR3 with reference TRBV11-3 and TRBJ2-3 gives the whole variable domain EAGVVQSPRYKIIEKKQPVAFWCNPISGHNTLYWYLQNLGQGPELLIRYENEEAVDDSQLPKDRFSAERLKGVDSTLKIQPAELGDSAVYLCASSLDRYTDTQYFGPGTRLTVL.

This clone showed up just a few times. This sequence joins TRBV9 and TRBJ2-1, with TRBD2 identical over 10 bases. The germline V gene encodes CDR1 SGDLS and CDR2 YYNGEE. J lost 2 bases, V lost 3 bases, and 2 bases had no gene match. The CDR3 extends over 15 amino acids. CDR3 DNA: TGTGCCAGCAGCGCAACTAGCGGGGCCTACAATGAGCAGTTCTTC. This translates into CASSATSGAYNEQFF.

The chain couples TRBV30 to TRBJ1-6; 8 nucleotides agree with TRBD1. CDR3 size: 14 residues. The germline V gene encodes CDR1 GTSNPN and CDR2 SVGIG (reference sequence). V lost 0 bases to trimming and J lost 14 bases; unmatched junction nucleotides: 9. CDR3 loop: CAWSVTGGTSALHF. In DNA form, the CDR3 reads TGTGCCTGGAGTGTCACAGGGGGGACCTCGGCCCTCCACTTT.

The chain links TRBV7-9 to TRBJ1-1, with D unresolved. The germline V gene encodes CDR1 SEHNR and CDR2 FQNEAQ (reference sequence). The CDR3 has 12 residues. V was clipped by 2 bases and J by 0 bases, with 1 base between them. CDR3 loop: CASSLMNTEAFF. DNA for the CDR3: TGTGCCAGCAGCTTAATGAACACTGAAGCTTTCTTT.